The source of this T cell receptor (beta chain) is a study of CD8+CD57+ T cells in acquired aplastic anemia. General study points: Common to patients and controls were about 31 CD8+ CDR3 sequences.

This clonotype was recorded only once. Antigen: not known. Patients sequenced had flow cytometry evidence of CD8+CD57+ cell expansion. Among the patients, all had severe acquired aplastic anemia. The blood sampling took place in patients who had so far received no therapy. CDR3 and TCR beta VDJ profiling relied on a genomic DNA template. TCRdb recomputed calls from the reads with MiXCR, one row per CDR3 protein. The top ten hold about 1.8% of the sample, which has 180,000 or so distinct CDR3 sequences, less than 60% seen once. Source material: sorted CD4+, CD8+, or CD8+CD57+ T cells (not recorded which) from PBMCs. This TCR was sampled from a human donor with aplastic anemia.

The chain's CDR3 is CSLVGFEENTIYF. Written as DNA, the CDR3 is TGCAGCTTGGTCGGGTTTGAAGAAAACACCATATATTTT. J is TRBJ1-3 and V is TRBV29-1, with D unclear. The CDR3 has 13 residues. Between the trimmed V and J ends, which lost 8 bases and 6 bases, there was a span of 17 bases. From germline, CDR1 is SQVTM and CDR2 ANQGSEA.